The table lists the clone carrying this T cell receptor beta chain with a few counts. The antigen is unknown. This sample is part of a study of identical twins. Study-wide results and caveats: The study drew conclusions from cross-sectional statistical analysis, not from following the same donors.

Template switching supplied a universal primer site; unique molecular identifiers were carried on the cDNA. TCRdb re-analysed the 5' RACE reads in MiXCR, keeping a single row per CDR3 protein. The sample records approximately 670,000 distinct CDR3 sequences, roughly 6.2% being singletons. The V end lost 2 bases, the J end lost 2 bases, and 11 bases lay between the germline ends. The CDR3 totals 15 residues. CDR1 and CDR2 (germline): SGHAT, FQNNGV. J is TRBJ2-3 and V is TRBV11-2, with D uncertain. This receptor was taken from a man between 18 and 35 years old in good health. The specimen was naive T cells sorted from blood. CDR3: CASSLRVQLTDTQYF. The CDR3 DNA follows: TGTGCCAGCAGCTTAAGGGTCCAACTCACAGATACGCAGTATTTT.